Detailed here is one T cell receptor (beta chain). As yet, its antigen is unknown. V dropped 7 bases and J dropped 6 bases, with 8 bases sitting between them. This CDR3 spans 11 amino acids. CDR1 and CDR2 from the germline V gene are MNHEY and SMNVEV (reference sequence). The sample belongs to a study of cytomegalovirus exposure and HLA in healthy donors. The primer mix had 60 Vbeta and 13 Jbeta primers. Using immunoSEQ multiplex PCR, the repertoire was profiled, and TCRdb retains in-frame clones only, with some absent. This sample has 100,000 to 150,000 clones; approximately 87% occur once, and the top ten carry 15% to 20%. Study-wide results and caveats: With DRB1 most and HLA-C fewest, TCR association rates differed between HLA loci in a later analysis.

The chain recombines TRBV27 with TRBJ2-3, with D unclear. This clonotype was sampled from a man aged 18 to 30 in good health and CMV-seropositive. The source material was PBMCs. CDR3 nucleotides: TGTGCCAGCACCCTCGGGGATACGCAGTATTTT. The encoded protein is CASTLGDTQYF.